This TCR beta chain was found in a study of T cell repertoires in cytomegalovirus infection. Study details: Recently identified HLA-C-restricted and well-studied HLA-B-restricted CMV epitopes were used. Public TCR beta signatures provided an indication of both CMV infection and a matching HLA type.

TCRdb itself ran the reads through MiXCR, one entry per CDR3 protein. The table shows some 800,000 distinct CDR3 sequences, with about 31% occurring only once. Trimming removed 1 base at V and 7 bases at J, with 13 bases between. The CDR3 sequence is 15 residues long. CDR1 and CDR2 (germline): MGHRA, YSYEKL. This clonotype was counted between two and nine times. Its antigen is unknown. This TCR derives from a human donor in good health (CMV status not recorded). Some clones in this sample may be carry-over from other donors' samples. The chain carries TRBV4-1 and TRBJ1-4, with a possible D match to TRBD1 (6 bases). Sequencing was performed on cultured CD8+ T cells from PBMCs, taken from culture after CMV antigen stimulation. As DNA, the CDR3 is TGCGCCAGCAGCCAAGCCCTGCCGGACAGTGAAAAACTGTTTTTT. Its translation is CASSQALPDSEKLFF.